This T cell receptor beta chain was obtained from a study of beta chain features in type 1 diabetes. Trimming at V came to 3 bases and at J to 4 bases, leaving 7 bases not matched to a gene. Germline values: CDR1 KGHSH, CDR2 LQKENI. The CDR3 has 16 residues. Expressed TCRB transcripts were sequenced because the entire RNA isolate underwent reverse transcription. Here immunoSEQ multiplex PCR was the method, and the copy in TCRdb shows in-frame clones only, minus some. The sample includes more than 300,000 clones, around an eighth seen only once; the top ten take around 0.02%. This clone was picked up a small number of times.

The sequencing sample was made of naive CD4+ T cells from blood. The chain couples TRBV18 to TRBJ2-2; 8 bases are a match to TRBD1. This receptor was taken from a young man in good health. The CDR3 DNA sequence: TGTGCCAGCTCACCCCAGGGACAGGCGATCACCGGGGAGCTGTTTTTT. Protein: CASSPQGQAITGELFF.